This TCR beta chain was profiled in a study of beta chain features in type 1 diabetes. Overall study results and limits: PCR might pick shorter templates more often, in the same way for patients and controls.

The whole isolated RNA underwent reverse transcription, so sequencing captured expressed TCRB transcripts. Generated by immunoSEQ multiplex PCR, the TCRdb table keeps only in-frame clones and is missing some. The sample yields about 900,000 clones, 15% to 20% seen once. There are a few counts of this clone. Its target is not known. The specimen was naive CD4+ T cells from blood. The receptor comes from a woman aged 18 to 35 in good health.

CDR3 sequence reads: CASSPGTSIDEQFF. The CDR3 DNA follows: TGTGCCAGCAGCCCCGGGACTAGCATCGATGAGCAGTTCTTC. This chain uses TRBV7-3 with TRBJ2-1, with 9 nucleotides matching TRBD2. This CDR3 comprises 14 residues. CDR1 and CDR2 (germline): SGHTA, FQGTGA. V trimming: 5 bases; J trimming: 8 bases; junction bases outside the gene matches: 7.